This TCR beta chain derives from a study of control samples from healthy donors and cancer patients. The CDR3 is made up of 15 amino acids. V lost 10 bases and J lost 4, with 22 bases in between. Looked up from germline, CDR1 is LNHDA and CDR2 is SQIVND (reference sequence). Method: immunoSEQ multiplex PCR; TCRdb's copy keeps in-frame clones and lacks some. Altogether under 30,000 clones are present, roughly 85% being singletons, with the ten largest covering about 20%. This chain links TRBV19 with TRBJ1-1; perhaps TRBD1 as D (6 bases). Sequenced input: PBMCs. The source of this sequence is a man aged 60 to 69 with head and neck cancer. The CDR3 DNA is TGTGCCACCCGATATGGAACAGGGTGGAGCACTGAAGCTTTCTTT. Translation: CATRYGTGWSTEAFF.